Included here is one TCR beta chain sequence, with context. Antigen unknown. This sample was taken from a study of long-term antiretroviral therapy in people with HIV. The assay, immunoSEQ v3.0, was run at survey level. Assay used: immunoSEQ multiplex PCR; TCRdb lists only in-frame clones, some missing. The sample carries over 25,000 clones, 80% to 90% recorded once. The study's findings and limits: An increase in diversity followed ART, yet levels stayed below transplant donor controls. Data on ART adherence, viral resistance or therapy changes were unavailable.

CDR1 is SEHNR, CDR2 FQNEAQ, per germline (reference sequence). The CDR3 length is 17 residues. The junction had 10 bases not matched to a gene; V was cut back by 2 bases and J by 2 bases. All donors provided no fewer than one pre-ART and no fewer than two post-ART PBMC samples. Sequences were derived from unsorted PBMCs, sampled 3 years after starting antiretroviral therapy. The clonotype was recovered from a man aged 40-49 years with HIV. This sequence joins TRBV7-9 and TRBJ2-3, with 7 bases fitting TRBD2. The CDR3 nucleotides read TGTGCCAGCAGCTTAAGAGTTGGGCTAGCGGACACAGATACGCAGTATTTT. Protein sequence: CASSLRVGLADTDTQYF.